The rows below give T cell receptor beta chains drawn from one sample of a study of blood T cell repertoires in COVID-19. The repertoire was sequenced with immunoSEQ multiplex PCR; TCRdb's copy has only in-frame clones and lacks some. The sample lists roughly 300,000 clones, around four fifths seen once, with 1% to 1.5% in the top ten. Material for sequencing was peripheral blood. The receptors here all came from a woman in her 50s with acute or convalescent COVID-19. CDR3s include the opening cysteine and the closing phenylalanine or tryptophan. Each record gives: clone size, V gene, J gene, CDR3 protein. Expanded clones get a size class; other rows say once, few or many, or leave the size out.

clone size: NA; V gene: TRBV19; J gene: TRBJ1-2; CDR3 protein: CASRRGDSGTALSYGYTF
clone size: once; V gene: TRBV19; J gene: TRBJ2-3; CDR3 protein: CASEGTTSTDTQYF
clone size: once; V gene: TRBV19; J gene: TRBJ1-2; CDR3 protein: CASSDVRTANYGYTF
clone size: NA; V gene: TRBV7-3; J gene: TRBJ2-7; CDR3 protein: CASSPATSGEQYF
clone size: once; V gene: TRBV4-3; J gene: TRBJ1-5; CDR3 protein: CASSQDGQGRQPQHF
clone size: NA; V gene: TRBV24-1; J gene: TRBJ1-1; CDR3 protein: CATSDSRQMNTEAFF
clone size: NA; V gene: TRBV5-6; J gene: TRBJ1-5; CDR3 protein: CASSLGDQPQHF
clone size: NA; V gene: TRBV5-4; J gene: TRBJ1-2; CDR3 protein: CASSSGTGDNYGYTF
clone size: NA; V gene: TRBV4-2; J gene: TRBJ2-2; CDR3 protein: CASSPGLAGNTGELFF
clone size: NA; V gene: TRBV5-1; J gene: TRBJ1-1; CDR3 protein: CASSSTGGRGTEAFF
clone size: NA; V gene: TRBV29-1; J gene: TRBJ2-1; CDR3 protein: CSVDRQGSNEQFF
clone size: NA; V gene: TRBV11-3; J gene: TRBJ2-5; CDR3 protein: CASSQGYGRADQTQYF
clone size: NA; V gene: TRBV19; J gene: TRBJ2-1; CDR3 protein: CASSAGLAGGWNEQFF
clone size: NA; V gene: TRBV2; J gene: TRBJ2-1; CDR3 protein: CASSNQGQNNEQFF
clone size: few; V gene: TRBV30; J gene: TRBJ1-3; CDR3 protein: CAWSKLGSPSGNTIYF
clone size: NA; V gene: TRBV29-1; J gene: TRBJ1-1; CDR3 protein: CSGGQDTTFEAFF
clone size: NA; V gene: TRBV30; J gene: TRBJ2-1; CDR3 protein: CAWSIAGGIGEQFF
clone size: few; V gene: TRBV7-8; J gene: TRBJ1-3; CDR3 protein: CASSIRGVGNTIYF
clone size: NA; V gene: TRBV4-3; J gene: TRBJ2-3; CDR3 protein: CASSPKERDTQYF
clone size: NA; V gene: TRBV7-2; J gene: TRBJ1-3; CDR3 protein: CASSSPSRGPDSGNTIYF
clone size: NA; V gene: TRBV9; J gene: TRBJ2-1; CDR3 protein: CASSVEGGPWENEQFF
clone size: NA; V gene: TRBV11-3; J gene: TRBJ1-1; CDR3 protein: CASSLRVFTEAFF
clone size: NA; V gene: TRBV10-3; J gene: TRBJ2-2; CDR3 protein: CAISERQTKNTGELFF
clone size: NA; V gene: TRBV9; J gene: TRBJ2-3; CDR3 protein: CASSVDTSTDTQYF
clone size: few; V gene: TRBV5-6; J gene: TRBJ2-3; CDR3 protein: CASSLQGAATDTQYF
clone size: NA; V gene: TRBV5-5; J gene: TRBJ1-4; CDR3 protein: CASSLGQHNEKLFF
clone size: NA; V gene: TRBV29-1; J gene: TRBJ2-3; CDR3 protein: CSVAGQGGTDTQYF
clone size: NA; V gene: TRBV25-1; J gene: TRBJ1-1; CDR3 protein: CASSEPGAGVTEAFF
clone size: NA; V gene: TRBV6-2/TRBV6-3; J gene: TRBJ2-1; CDR3 protein: CASSYSLAENEQFF